Listed below are T cell receptor beta chains from one sample, sequenced in a study of T cell responses to AZD1222 COVID-19 vaccine. Some clones are missing from TCRdb's copy, which holds only in-frame ones; the method was immunoSEQ multiplex PCR. The table records 150,000 to 200,000 clones, about 92% of them present only once. Sequencing used peripheral blood, obtained 28 days after the second AZD1222 dose. These receptors originate from an adult who received the AZD1222 COVID-19 vaccine. The CDR3 runs from the conserved cysteine through the conserved F or W. A D gene is named only where the DNA matches it firmly. Some rows have no size entry. The others give once, few or many, or a class for an expanded clone.

cdr3_nt	cdr3_aa	d_call	clone_size	v_call	j_call
TGTGCCAGCAGCTCGACACAGGGGGGCAACTATGGCTACACCTTC	CASSSTQGGNYGYTF	TRBD1	.	TRBV7-9	TRBJ1-2
TGTGCCAGCAGCGTTTCCACAGATACGCAGTATTTT	CASSVSTDTQYF	.	.	TRBV7-6	TRBJ2-3
TGTGCCTGGGTGGGACAGGGGACCACTGAAGCTTTCTTT	CAWVGQGTTEAFF	TRBD1	.	TRBV30	TRBJ1-1
TGTGCCAGCAGCTTAGGGTTCAGGGGGGAGGTCACTGAAGCTTTCTTT	CASSLGFRGEVTEAFF	TRBD1	.	TRBV7-8	TRBJ1-1
TGTGCCAGCAGCCCCCGACCCTGGACAGGGGGTGATTCACCCCTCCACTTT	CASSPRPWTGGDSPLHF	TRBD1	.	TRBV5-5	TRBJ1-6
TGTGCCTCCCCGAGGGGGAGCAGGTCTTGGGGCTACACCTTC	CASPRGSRSWGYTF	.	.	TRBV30	TRBJ1-2
TGTGCCAGTACTGACCTGGGTGCAACTAATGAAAAACTGTTTTTT	CASTDLGATNEKLFF	.	.	TRBV19	TRBJ1-4
TGTGCCAGCAACGGGAAAGGGGAAGGGGATGAAAAACTGTTTTTT	CASNGKGEGDEKLFF	.	.	TRBV5-6	TRBJ1-4
TGTGCCAGCAGCCCTCGGACTAGGAGATACAATGAGCAGTTCTTC	CASSPRTRRYNEQFF	.	.	TRBV21-1	TRBJ2-1
TGTGCCAGCTCAGGGGGCCCAAACCAAGAGACCCAGTACTTC	CASSGGPNQETQYF	.	once	TRBV18	TRBJ2-5
TGTGCCAGCAGTACTCAGAGGACAGGACCCTATAATTCACCCCTCCACTTT	CASSTQRTGPYNSPLHF	TRBD1	.	TRBV27	TRBJ1-6
TGTGCCAGCAGCTTAGACGGGAGTCCGACCGGGGAGCTGTTTTTT	CASSLDGSPTGELFF	.	few	TRBV7-2	TRBJ2-2